The 11 T cell receptor beta chains presented below share a single source sample, sequenced in a study of human T cells and chemical hapten exposure. Each CDR3 protein gets one entry after TCRdb re-called the RACE reads with MiXCR. The repertoire consists of 150,000 to 200,000 distinct CDR3 sequences, with around 15% occurring once and the leading ten covering approximately 1.5%. Time point denoted: patch test 1, 2 weeks after DPC sensitization. The treatment is: therapeutic diphenylcyclopropenone sensitization with weekly scalp DPC. The starting material was whole blood, obtained in connection with sensitization to the hapten diphenylcyclopropenone (DPC). All receptors derive from a woman in her twenties or thirties with alopecia areata. Some clones in this sample may be carry-over from other donors' samples.

Ten or more counts support this clonotype. This chain connects TRBV28 to TRBJ1-1; D gene ambiguous. Trimming took 6 bases from V and 1 from J, leaving 12 bases between them. Germline values: CDR1 MDHEN, CDR2 SYDVKM. The CDR3 is made up of 14 amino acids. CDR3: CASRTRGRNTEAFF. The DNA for the CDR3 is TGTGCCAGCAGAACACGTGGCAGGAACACTGAAGCTTTCTTT.

In its sample, this clonotype was seen a few times. The chain has TRBV12-3 or TRBV12-4 and TRBJ2-3; D remains unclear. This CDR3 region has 13 residues. Trimming left V 3 bases short and J 6 bases short, with 10 bases between. The CDR3 sequence is CASSLVGGDTQYF. CDR3 bases: TGTGCCAGCAGTTTGGTGGGTGGCGATACGCAGTATTTT.

The chain links TRBV28 to TRBJ2-5, with 16 positions matching TRBD2. The CDR3 consists of 16 residues. Trimming took 6 bases from V and 6 from J; bases not matched to a gene: 7. Germline CDR1 reads MDHEN; CDR2 reads SYDVKM. The CDR3 protein is CASSYGTSGGAKTQYF. The DNA for the CDR3 is TGTGCCAGCAGCTACGGGACTAGCGGGGGGGCAAAGACCCAGTACTTC. The whole variable domain, remainder taken from reference TRBV28 and TRBJ2-5, is DVKVTQSSRYLVKRTGEKVFLECVQDMDHENMFWYRQDPGLGLRLIYFSYDVKMKEKGDIPEGYSVSREKKERFSLILESASTNQTSMYLCASSYGTSGGAKTQYFGPGTRLLVL.

This chain links TRBV30 with TRBJ2-3; 10 bases match TRBD2. The trim removed 0 bases at V and 5 bases at J, leaving 2 bases unmatched. Germline V gene sequence: CDR1 GTSNPN, CDR2 SVGIG (reference sequence). The CDR3 runs to 14 residues. The CDR3 reads CAWSVRLAGDTQYF. The CDR3 DNA reads as TGTGCCTGGAGTGTACGACTAGCGGGAGATACGCAGTATTTT.

The sample holds many counts of this clonotype. The J gene is TRBJ2-7, the V gene TRBV11-1; 7 bases agree with TRBD2. CDR1 SGHAT and CDR2 FQDESV come from the germline V gene (reference sequence). This CDR3 has 14 residues. The trim removed 5 bases at V and 3 bases at J, leaving 7 bases unmatched. In nucleotides, the CDR3 is TGTGCCAGCAGCCCCCAGCGGGGCGGCTACGAGCAGTACTTC. Translating gives CASSPQRGGYEQYF.

The gene calls are TRBV6-2 or TRBV6-3 and TRBJ2-3; tentative D call: TRBD2 (6 bases). V was clipped by 8 bases and J by 4 bases, with 16 bases between them. This CDR3 contains 14 residues. CDR1 MNHEY and CDR2 SVGEGT come from the germline V gene. The CDR3 sequence: CASGGTPRPDTQYF. The CDR3 bases are TGTGCCAGCGGCGGGACCCCCAGGCCAGATACGCAGTATTTT.

V gene TRBV28 combines with J gene TRBJ2-7, with D unclear. The germline V gene has CDR1 MDHEN and CDR2 SYDVKM. This CDR3 is 13 amino acids long. V shed 2 bases and J shed 6 bases, with 11 bases lying between them. Written as DNA, the CDR3 is TGTGCCAGCAGTTTAAGCGCGAGGCCCGAGCAGTACTTC. Amino acids: CASSLSARPEQYF.

V usage is TRBV20-1 and J usage is TRBJ2-1; 10 nucleotides agree with TRBD2. The CDR3 is 15 amino acids. Germline values: CDR1 DFQATT, CDR2 SNEGSKA (reference sequence). Germline trimming cut 6 bases from V and 5 bases from J; bases unmatched to any gene: 10. As DNA, the CDR3 is TGCAGTGCCAACGATCTAGCGGGGGCCGACAATGAGCAGTTCTTC. This encodes CSANDLAGADNEQFF.

The table lists this clonotype with many counts. This chain links TRBV28 with TRBJ1-4; 7 bases line up with TRBD1. Germline lookup yields CDR1 MDHEN and CDR2 SYDVKM. V was pared by 7 bases and J by 5 bases, with 4 bases of the junction left unmatched. This CDR3 spans 13 amino acids. As DNA, the CDR3 is TGTGCCAGCATCGAGGGGGCGAATGAAAAACTGTTTTTT. Its translation: CASIEGANEKLFF.

This clonotype has more than one count but fewer than ten. J is TRBJ1-5 and V is TRBV4-3, with TRBD1 identical over 7 bases. The CDR3 has 14 residues. The ends lost 0 bases at V and 7 bases at J; junction bases unmatched: 3. Germline CDR1 is LGHNA and CDR2 is YSLEER. The CDR3 bases are TGCGCCAGCAGCCAAGATTACAGGGGACAGCCCCAGCATTTT. Translation gives CASSQDYRGQPQHF.

For the CDR3, the DNA is TGTGCCAGCAGTTACAAGTTCGGGGGCAGACAAGAGACCCAGTACTTC. Translating gives CASSYKFGGRQETQYF. The chain employs TRBV6-2 or TRBV6-3 and TRBJ2-5; D could derive from TRBD1 or TRBD2 (6 bases each). The CDR3 covers 16 residues. The germline gives CDR1 MNHEY, CDR2 SVGEGT. V lost 2 bases, J lost 2 bases, and 15 bases lay in between.